This T cell receptor beta chain was found in a study of blood T cell repertoires in COVID-19. Study background: COVID-19 samples, acute and convalescent, were from the United States, Italy and Spain. Nucleic acid was either cDNA or gDNA, and it came from T cells, B-cell-depleted T cells, or PBMCs.

V gave up 6 bases and J gave up 7 bases; unmatched junction bases: 9. CDR1 is SGHVS and CDR2 is FNYEAQ in the germline V gene. The CDR3 is made up of 16 amino acids. Authors' processing steps: From reference gene primer amplification, estimates of nucleated cell counts were derived. Sequencing used immunoSEQ multiplex PCR; TCRdb keeps in-frame clones, though not all of them. Clone size and V and J calls were adopted from that table, with D and trimming inferred from the DNA. Counted here are 100,000 to 120,000 clones, nearly 90% occurring once; the ten biggest clones make up around 4.4%. The specimen sequenced was peripheral blood. The source of this sequence is a human donor in a cohort sampled during active COVID-19. The chain carries TRBV7-6 and TRBJ2-1, with 13 bases lining up with TRBD2. The CDR3 reads CASRPGLAGVRNEQFF. CDR3 bases: TGTGCCAGCAGACCAGGACTAGCGGGAGTTAGAAATGAGCAGTTCTTC.